The next 15 T cell receptor beta chains were all read from a single sample in a study of T cells in Graves' hyperthyroidism and ophthalmopathy. Amplification of TCR beta CDR3 regions was performed using RNA transcripts as template. The HTBI set primed first-round TCR CDR3 RT-PCR. TCRdb called the multiplex PCR reads again in MiXCR, with one record for every CDR3 protein. Here the sample spans about half a million distinct CDR3 sequences, around 22% being singletons. Sequencing was carried out using blood. The receptors stem from a woman aged 25 to 39 with Graves' ophthalmopathy.

This clonotype was detected a few times. The chain has TRBV2 and TRBJ2-2; D uncertain. CDR3 size: 14 residues. Deletions cut 6 bases from V and 2 bases from J, with 10 bases between. Germline lookup yields CDR1 SNHLY and CDR2 FYNNEI. The CDR3 loop reads CASRPDVNTGELFF. The CDR3 DNA reads as TGTGCCAGCAGGCCGGACGTAAACACCGGGGAGCTGTTTTTT.

Regarding this clonotype: The germline gene is not matched at one end of the junction; a read error may be the cause. The V and J genes are TRBV20-1 and TRBJ2-4, with D perhaps TRBD1 (6 bases). There are 13 residues in the CDR3. Germline V CDR1 and CDR2: DFQATT, SNEGSKA (reference sequence). CDR3 sequence (DNA): TGCAGTGCCGAAACAGGGACCAAAAACATTAAGTACTTC. This encodes CSAETGTKNIKYF.

The J gene is TRBJ1-1, the V gene TRBV9, with a possible D match to TRBD1 (5 bases). V lost 3 bases and J lost 2, with 14 bases in between. The germline V gene has CDR1 SGDLS and CDR2 YYNGEE. The CDR3 spans 15 residues. Here the CDR3 reads CASSGTAQGNTEAFF. DNA of the CDR3: TGTGCCAGCAGCGGAACCGCGCAGGGTAACACTGAAGCTTTCTTT. Using reference TRBV9 and TRBJ1-1 for the parts outside the CDR3, the full variable domain is DSGVTQTPKHLITATGQRVTLRCSPRSGDLSVYWYQQSLDQGLQFLIQYYNGEERAKGNILERFSAQQFPDLHSELNLSSLELGDSALYFCASSGTAQGNTEAFFGQGTRLTVV.

CDR3 protein: CASSSTGLYEQYF. The CDR3 region has the DNA TGTGCCAGCAGTTCGACTGGGTTATACGAGCAGTACTTC. The V gene is TRBV12-3 or TRBV12-4, the J gene TRBJ2-7, with no clear D. V was cut by 4 bases and J by 4 bases, with 11 bases left in between. There are 13 residues in the CDR3.

In its sample, this clonotype was seen a few times. The gene calls are TRBV6-5 and TRBJ2-5, with D perhaps matching TRBD1 (5 bases). In germline, CDR1 is MNHEY, CDR2 SVGAGI. The CDR3 totals 14 residues. Deletions cut 7 bases from V and 3 bases from J, with 15 bases between. CDR3 sequence (DNA): TGTGCCAGCATTAAAGACAGCCAAAAAGAGACCCAGTACTTC. Amino acid sequence: CASIKDSQKETQYF.

This clonotype was picked up many times. The V gene is TRBV10-1, the J gene TRBJ2-2; D gene ambiguous. Germline V gene sequence: CDR1 WNHNN, CDR2 SYGVQD (reference sequence). CDR3 length equals 13 residues. With 6 bases removed from V and 7 bases from J, the gap between germline ends came to 12 bases. CDR3 nucleotide sequence: TGCGCCAGCAGAATTCGTCCCGGCGGGGAGCTGTTTTTT. Its translation: CASRIRPGGELFF.

The chain employs TRBV28 and TRBJ1-5; TRBD1 aligns across 7 bases. V dropped 1 base and J dropped 1; count of bases not matched to a gene: 4. The germline CDR1 and CDR2 sequences are MDHEN and SYDVKM. This CDR3 is 16 amino acids long. The CDR3 nucleotides are TGTGCCAGCAGTTTATCCGACAGGGCGAGCAATCAGCCCCAGCATTTT. Protein product: CASSLSDRASNQPQHF.

This clonotype was counted ten times or more. A much more abundant neighbour one base away suggests this may be a read error. CDR3 sequence reads: CASSPRTGKETQCF. In DNA, the CDR3 is TGTGCCAGCAGTCCCAGGACAGGAAAAGAGACCCAGTGCTTC. J is TRBJ2-5 and V is TRBV6-1, with 7 bases fitting TRBD1. This CDR3 spans 14 amino acids. Germline V gene sequence: CDR1 MNHNS, CDR2 SASEGT.

The table lists this clonotype with many counts. CDR3 in amino acids: CASSIVGVMNTEAFF. Written as DNA, the CDR3 is TGTGCCAGTAGTATAGTTGGGGTCATGAACACTGAAGCTTTCTTT. The rearrangement joins TRBV19 to TRBJ1-1, with no clear D. The CDR3 extends over 15 amino acids. Trimming cost V 1 base and J 0 bases, with 9 bases left between them. CDR1 is LNHDA, CDR2 SQIVND, per germline (reference sequence).

This clonotype appeared a single time. The genes are TRBV10-3 and TRBJ1-5; D is unclear. Trimming left V 6 bases short and J 0 bases short, with 27 bases between. The CDR3 spans 20 residues. Germline loops: CDR1 ENHRY, CDR2 SYGVKD. The CDR3 bases are TGTGCCATCAGCCCAACTTCTGGGGAAAATGAGAGGGATAGCAATCAGCCCCAGCATTTT. This encodes CAISPTSGENERDSNQPQHF.

This clonotype was seen many times. The genes are TRBV15 and TRBJ2-7; tentative D call: TRBD1 (5 bases). CDR1 is LNHNV and CDR2 is YYDKDF in the germline V gene (reference sequence). V was trimmed by 3 bases and J by 3 bases, leaving 9 bases between them. CDR3 length: 13 residues. CDR3 amino acids: CATSSSRDYEQYF. In nucleotides, the CDR3 is TGTGCCACCAGCAGTAGCAGGGACTACGAGCAGTACTTC. The full variable domain, its missing parts supplied by reference TRBV15 and TRBJ2-7, is DAMVIQNPRYQVTQFGKPVTLSCSQTLNHNVMYWYQQKSSQAPKLLFHYYDKDFNNEADTPDNFQSRRPNTSFCFLDIRSPGLGDTAMYLCATSSSRDYEQYFGPGTRLTVT.

Remarks on this clonotype: The CDR3 does not end in the conserved phenylalanine or tryptophan, so this is likely a read error. It is unclear where the CDR3 begins or ends on the DNA, so no DNA is shown, and the CDR3 is as TCRdb lists it. The gene calls are TRBV20-1 and TRBJ1-2. CDR1 is DFQATT and CDR2 is SNEGSKA in the germline V gene (reference sequence). Both ends counted, the CDR3 spans 12 residues. Here the CDR3 reads CSATTGNYGFTV.

As to this clonotype: A read error may be the cause here, since a much bigger clone is one base away. J is TRBJ2-2 and V is TRBV7-3; D is uncertain. Per germline, CDR1 SGHTA and CDR2 FQGTGA. The CDR3 is 13 residues long. CDR3 DNA: TGTCCCAGCAGCTTAATAGGGTCCGGGGAGCTGTTTTTT. Amino acid sequence: CPSSLIGSGELFF. Supplemented by reference TRBV7-3 and TRBJ2-2, the full variable domain reads GAGVSQTPSNKVTEKGKYVELRCDPISGHTALYWYRQSLGQGPEFLIYFQGTGAADDSGLPNDRFFAVRPEGSVSTLKIQRTERGDSAVYLCPSSLIGSGELFFGEGSRLTVL.

The V call is TRBV6-5, the J call TRBJ1-2, with TRBD1 matching 7 bases. The CDR3 spans 13 residues. The trim removed 2 bases at V and 8 bases at J, leaving 5 bases unmatched. CDR1 and CDR2 (germline): MNHEY, SVGAGI. The DNA of the CDR3 is TGTGCCAGCAGTTACAAGGGGGCGCGGGGCTACACCTTC. It yields the protein CASSYKGARGYTF.

This chain joins TRBV30 and TRBJ1-1, with 8 bases aligning to TRBD1. The length of the CDR3 is 13 residues. Per the germline V gene, CDR1 is GTSNPN and CDR2 is SVGIG (reference sequence). The trim removed 3 bases at V and 3 bases at J, leaving 3 bases unmatched. The CDR3 here is CAWSDRGDTEAFF. CDR3 DNA: TGTGCCTGGAGCGACAGGGGTGACACTGAAGCTTTCTTT.